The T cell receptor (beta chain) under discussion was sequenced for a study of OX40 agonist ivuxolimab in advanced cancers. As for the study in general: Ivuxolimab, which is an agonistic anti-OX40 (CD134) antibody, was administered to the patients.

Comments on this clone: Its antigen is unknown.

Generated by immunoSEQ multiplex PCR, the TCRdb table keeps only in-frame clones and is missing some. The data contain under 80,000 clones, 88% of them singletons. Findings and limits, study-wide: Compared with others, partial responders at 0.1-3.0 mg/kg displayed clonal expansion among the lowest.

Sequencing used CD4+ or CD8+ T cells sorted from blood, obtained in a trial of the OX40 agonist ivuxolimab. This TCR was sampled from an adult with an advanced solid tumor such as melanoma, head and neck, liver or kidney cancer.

CDR3 nucleotides: TGTGCCATCAGGACTACAGATCTAGCGGGAGTCTCCTACAATGAGCAGTTCTTC. Its translation: CAIRTTDLAGVSYNEQFF. The chain couples TRBV10-3 to TRBJ2-1; 10 bases align to TRBD2. With V trimmed by 6 bases and J by 0 bases, 11 bases remained unmatched. The CDR3 consists of 18 residues. CDR1 and CDR2 from the germline V gene are ENHRY and SYGVKD.